This is a list of T cell receptor beta chains from one sample in a study of CD8 T cells in Susac syndrome. TCRdb itself ran the immunoSEQ multiplex PCR reads through MiXCR, one entry per CDR3 protein. The sample yields just over 150,000 distinct CDR3 sequences, 95% to 96% seen once. Material: CD8+ T cells from PBMCs. Source of these receptors: a human donor with multiple sclerosis. Both conserved end residues are part of each CDR3. The D gene is left open where the match is weak. Clone size is stated in some rows and not others, as once, few, many or a class when expanded.

v_call: TRBV7-9; d_call: TRBD1; j_call: TRBJ1-1; clone_size: once; cdr3_nt: TGTGCCAGCAGCTTAATCTCACAGGGGGCTTTCTTT; cdr3_aa: CASSLISQGAFF
v_call: TRBV3-1; d_call: .; j_call: TRBJ2-7; clone_size: .; cdr3_nt: TGTGCCAGCAGTCCGCTTGGCTACTCCTACGAGCAGTACTTC; cdr3_aa: CASSPLGYSYEQYF
v_call: TRBV6-5; d_call: .; j_call: TRBJ2-1; clone_size: .; cdr3_nt: TGTGCCAGCAGCCTCGATAAGGCTTACAATGAGCAGTTCTTC; cdr3_aa: CASSLDKAYNEQFF
v_call: TRBV24-1; d_call: .; j_call: TRBJ1-2; clone_size: .; cdr3_nt: TGTGCCACCAGTGAGGACGATAGTTACTATGGCTACACCTTC; cdr3_aa: CATSEDDSYYGYTF
v_call: TRBV19; d_call: .; j_call: TRBJ1-5; clone_size: .; cdr3_nt: TGTGCCAGTAGTATCGGGCAGGCCAATCAGCCCCAGCATTTT; cdr3_aa: CASSIGQANQPQHF
v_call: TRBV15; d_call: TRBD1; j_call: TRBJ2-3; clone_size: .; cdr3_nt: TGTGCCACCAGCAGAGAGGACAGGGGGCACACAGATACGCAGTATTTT; cdr3_aa: CATSREDRGHTDTQYF
v_call: TRBV30; d_call: .; j_call: TRBJ1-1; clone_size: .; cdr3_nt: TGTGCCAGGCAGATGGGGACTGAAGCTTTCTTT; cdr3_aa: CARQMGTEAFF
v_call: TRBV20-1; d_call: TRBD1; j_call: TRBJ1-6; clone_size: .; cdr3_nt: TGCAGTGCTAGAGTAGTCCGGGACAGGGGGCTTTTAGTTTCACCCCTCCACTTT; cdr3_aa: CSARVVRDRGLLVSPLHF
v_call: TRBV9; d_call: TRBD1; j_call: TRBJ1-2; clone_size: .; cdr3_nt: TGTGCCAGCAGCGTAGGGACAGGGGGCAAGGGCTACACCTTC; cdr3_aa: CASSVGTGGKGYTF
v_call: TRBV2; d_call: TRBD1; j_call: TRBJ2-3; clone_size: .; cdr3_nt: TGTGCCAGCAGTGGCCGTATGACAGGGGTGCAGTATTTT; cdr3_aa: CASSGRMTGVQYF
v_call: TRBV21-1; d_call: .; j_call: TRBJ2-4; clone_size: once; cdr3_nt: TGTGCCAAGATGAGGGGTCGGGAAAACATTCAGTACTTC; cdr3_aa: CAKMRGRENIQYF
v_call: TRBV27; d_call: .; j_call: TRBJ1-5; clone_size: .; cdr3_nt: TGTGCCAGCAGTTTCAGGGCGAGTCAGCCCCAGCATTTT; cdr3_aa: CASSFRASQPQHF
v_call: TRBV9; d_call: .; j_call: TRBJ1-6; clone_size: .; cdr3_nt: TGTGCCAGCAGTAGTAACAATTCACCCCTCCACTTT; cdr3_aa: CASSSNNSPLHF
v_call: TRBV2; d_call: .; j_call: TRBJ1-2; clone_size: few; cdr3_nt: TGTGCCAGCAGCCCCTTGACTGACGGCTACACCTTC; cdr3_aa: CASSPLTDGYTF
v_call: TRBV7-9; d_call: .; j_call: TRBJ1-2; clone_size: .; cdr3_nt: TGTGCCAGCAGCTCCCTAACAGGGAATTATGGCTACACCTTC; cdr3_aa: CASSSLTGNYGYTF
v_call: TRBV4-2; d_call: TRBD1; j_call: TRBJ1-5; clone_size: .; cdr3_nt: TGTGCCAGCAGCTCCCGGGACAGCTCCTATAGCAATCAGCCCCAGCATTTT; cdr3_aa: CASSSRDSSYSNQPQHF
v_call: TRBV5-1; d_call: TRBD1; j_call: TRBJ2-3; clone_size: .; cdr3_nt: TGCGCCAGCAGCTTGGGGGACAGGGGGCTGGAAGATACGCAGTATTTT; cdr3_aa: CASSLGDRGLEDTQYF
v_call: TRBV29-1; d_call: TRBD1; j_call: TRBJ2-1; clone_size: .; cdr3_nt: TGCAGCGTGCCAACCGGGACAGGTTCTAATGAGCAGTTCTTC; cdr3_aa: CSVPTGTGSNEQFF
v_call: TRBV30; d_call: .; j_call: TRBJ1-1; clone_size: .; cdr3_nt: TGTGCCTGGGGGCCAGGGGCTTTCTTT; cdr3_aa: CAWGPGAFF
v_call: TRBV2; d_call: .; j_call: TRBJ1-2; clone_size: .; cdr3_nt: TGTGCCAGCAGTGAGCGACGTGTTGATGGCTACACCTTC; cdr3_aa: CASSERRVDGYTF
v_call: TRBV7-6; d_call: .; j_call: TRBJ2-2; clone_size: .; cdr3_nt: TGTGCCAGCAGCTTGGACGCCCGGGGCGGGGAGCTGTTTTTT; cdr3_aa: CASSLDARGGELFF
v_call: TRBV27; d_call: .; j_call: TRBJ1-5; clone_size: .; cdr3_nt: TGTGCCAGCAGTCTGTCTTTCAGGGGATCGAATCAGCCCCAGCATTTT; cdr3_aa: CASSLSFRGSNQPQHF
v_call: TRBV6-2/TRBV6-3; d_call: .; j_call: TRBJ2-7; clone_size: .; cdr3_nt: TGTGCCAGCAGTTACCCCCCCTACGAGCAGTACTTC; cdr3_aa: CASSYPPYEQYF
v_call: TRBV30; d_call: .; j_call: TRBJ1-2; clone_size: .; cdr3_nt: TGTGCCTGGACGCCCCCGGGTTCCCTCCGCTATGGCTACACCTTC; cdr3_aa: CAWTPPGSLRYGYTF
v_call: TRBV24-1; d_call: TRBD1; j_call: TRBJ2-3; clone_size: .; cdr3_nt: TGTGCCACCAGTGATGGACAGGGGGATGGGGCAGATACGCAGTATTTT; cdr3_aa: CATSDGQGDGADTQYF
v_call: TRBV20-1; d_call: TRBD1; j_call: TRBJ1-1; clone_size: .; cdr3_nt: TGCAGTGCTATAGACAGGGACACTGAAGCTTTCTTT; cdr3_aa: CSAIDRDTEAFF
v_call: TRBV5-1; d_call: .; j_call: TRBJ2-1; clone_size: .; cdr3_nt: TGCGCCAGCAGCTGGACACCCGAACCGAATGAGCAGTTCTTC; cdr3_aa: CASSWTPEPNEQFF
v_call: TRBV21-1; d_call: .; j_call: TRBJ1-1; clone_size: .; cdr3_nt: TGTGCCAGCAGCTCAACGGGCCCGAACACTGAAGCTTTCTTT; cdr3_aa: CASSSTGPNTEAFF
v_call: TRBV6-5; d_call: TRBD1; j_call: TRBJ1-2; clone_size: .; cdr3_nt: TGTGCCAGCAGTTCGCCGGGACAGGGTATAGATGGCTACACCTTC; cdr3_aa: CASSSPGQGIDGYTF
v_call: TRBV12-3/TRBV12-4; d_call: .; j_call: TRBJ2-5; clone_size: .; cdr3_nt: TGTGCCGGCAACTTATATCCGGGGGGCCTCCGACAAGAGACCCAGTACTTC; cdr3_aa: CAGNLYPGGLRQETQYF
v_call: TRBV30; d_call: .; j_call: TRBJ1-5; clone_size: .; cdr3_nt: TGTGCCTGGAGTGTAAACCAGGGCAATCAGCCCCAGCATTTT; cdr3_aa: CAWSVNQGNQPQHF
v_call: TRBV29-1; d_call: .; j_call: TRBJ2-5; clone_size: .; cdr3_nt: TGCAGCGTTGAGGGGCCCCCTCAAGAGACCCAGTACTTC; cdr3_aa: CSVEGPPQETQYF
v_call: TRBV14; d_call: .; j_call: TRBJ2-3; clone_size: .; cdr3_nt: TGTGCCAGCAGCCGTAGGGACTCAATTTGGGCAGATACGCAGTATTTT; cdr3_aa: CASSRRDSIWADTQYF
v_call: TRBV20-1; d_call: .; j_call: TRBJ1-1; clone_size: .; cdr3_nt: TGCAGTGCAGATAACACTGAAGCTTTCTTT; cdr3_aa: CSADNTEAFF
v_call: TRBV27; d_call: .; j_call: TRBJ1-2; clone_size: .; cdr3_nt: TGTGCCAGCCTTGGGGGGGGCGCGGACTATGGCTACACCTTC; cdr3_aa: CASLGGGADYGYTF
v_call: TRBV20-1; d_call: TRBD2; j_call: TRBJ2-3; clone_size: .; cdr3_nt: TGCAGTGCGACTCCCTGGCGGGGGGACACAGATACGCAGTATTTT; cdr3_aa: CSATPWRGDTDTQYF
v_call: TRBV9; d_call: TRBD2; j_call: TRBJ2-3; clone_size: .; cdr3_nt: TGTGCCAGCAGCGTAGAGTCTAGCGGGACTAGCACAGATACGCAGTATTTT; cdr3_aa: CASSVESSGTSTDTQYF
v_call: TRBV9; d_call: .; j_call: TRBJ2-1; clone_size: once; cdr3_nt: TGTGCCAGCAGCGTAGAGGCAGGGGCGACTCCCTACAATGAGCAGTTCTTC; cdr3_aa: CASSVEAGATPYNEQFF
v_call: TRBV11-2; d_call: TRBD2; j_call: TRBJ2-1; clone_size: few; cdr3_nt: TGTGCCAGCAGCGTTAGCGGGGGGGCCAATGAGCAGTTCTTC; cdr3_aa: CASSVSGGANEQFF
v_call: TRBV9; d_call: .; j_call: TRBJ2-6; clone_size: .; cdr3_nt: TGTGCCAGCAGCGTAGGTGCAGGGATGGAATCTGGGGCCAACGTCCTGACTTTC; cdr3_aa: CASSVGAGMESGANVLTF
v_call: TRBV25-1; d_call: TRBD1; j_call: TRBJ1-6; clone_size: .; cdr3_nt: TGTGCCAGCAGTGAATACGAGACAGGGCATTCACCCCTCCACTTT; cdr3_aa: CASSEYETGHSPLHF
v_call: TRBV12-3/TRBV12-4; d_call: TRBD1; j_call: TRBJ2-3; clone_size: .; cdr3_nt: TGTGCCAGCAGGTATACAGGGGGCACAGATACGCAGTATTTT; cdr3_aa: CASRYTGGTDTQYF
v_call: TRBV12-3/TRBV12-4; d_call: .; j_call: TRBJ2-1; clone_size: .; cdr3_nt: TGTGCCAGCAGCCTCACTGAAAATGAGCAGTTCTTC; cdr3_aa: CASSLTENEQFF